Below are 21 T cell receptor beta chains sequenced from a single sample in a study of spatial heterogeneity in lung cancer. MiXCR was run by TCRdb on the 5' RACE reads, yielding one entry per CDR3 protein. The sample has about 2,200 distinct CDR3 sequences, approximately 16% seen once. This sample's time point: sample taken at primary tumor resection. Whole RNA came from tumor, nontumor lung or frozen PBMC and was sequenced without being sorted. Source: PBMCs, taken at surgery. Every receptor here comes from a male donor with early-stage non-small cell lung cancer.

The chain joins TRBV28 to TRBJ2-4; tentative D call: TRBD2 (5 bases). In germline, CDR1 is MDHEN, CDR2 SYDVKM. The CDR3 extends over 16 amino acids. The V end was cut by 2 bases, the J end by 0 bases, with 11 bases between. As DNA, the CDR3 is TGTGCCAGCAGTTTAATCGGAGGTATAGCCAAAAACATTCAGTACTTC. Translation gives CASSLIGGIAKNIQYF.

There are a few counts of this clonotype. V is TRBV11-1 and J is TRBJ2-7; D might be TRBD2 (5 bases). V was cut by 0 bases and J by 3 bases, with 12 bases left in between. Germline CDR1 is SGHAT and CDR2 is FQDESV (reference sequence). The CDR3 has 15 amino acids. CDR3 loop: CASSLAAGYNYEQYF. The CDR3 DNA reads TGTGCCAGCAGCTTAGCGGCGGGTTACAACTACGAGCAGTACTTC.

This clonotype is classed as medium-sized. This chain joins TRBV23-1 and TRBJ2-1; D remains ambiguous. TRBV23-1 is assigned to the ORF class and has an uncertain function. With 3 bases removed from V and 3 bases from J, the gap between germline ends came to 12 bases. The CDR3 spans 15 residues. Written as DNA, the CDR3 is TGCGCCAGCAGTCATCCTCCAGAAAACTACAATGAGCAGTTCTTC. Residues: CASSHPPENYNEQFF.

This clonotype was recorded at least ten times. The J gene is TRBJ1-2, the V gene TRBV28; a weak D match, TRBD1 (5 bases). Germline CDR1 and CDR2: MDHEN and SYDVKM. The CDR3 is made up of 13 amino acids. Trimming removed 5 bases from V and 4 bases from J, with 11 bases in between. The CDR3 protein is CASSLRGGYGYTF. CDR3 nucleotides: TGTGCCAGCAGTCTCCGTGGGGGCTATGGCTACACCTTC.

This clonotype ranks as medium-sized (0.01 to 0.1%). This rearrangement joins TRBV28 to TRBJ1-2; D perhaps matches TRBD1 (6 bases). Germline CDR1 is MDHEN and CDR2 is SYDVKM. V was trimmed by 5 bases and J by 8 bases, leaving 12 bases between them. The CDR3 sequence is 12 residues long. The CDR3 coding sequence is TGTGCCAGCAGTGAAGGGGGACTAGGCTACACCTTC. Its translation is CASSEGGLGYTF.

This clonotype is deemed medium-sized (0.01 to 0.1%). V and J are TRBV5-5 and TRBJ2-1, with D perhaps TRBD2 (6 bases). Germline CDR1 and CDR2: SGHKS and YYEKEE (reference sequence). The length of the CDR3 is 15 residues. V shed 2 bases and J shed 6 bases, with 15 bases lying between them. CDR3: CASSFPRLVANEQFF. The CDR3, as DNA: TGTGCCAGCAGCTTCCCGCGACTAGTGGCCAATGAGCAGTTCTTC.

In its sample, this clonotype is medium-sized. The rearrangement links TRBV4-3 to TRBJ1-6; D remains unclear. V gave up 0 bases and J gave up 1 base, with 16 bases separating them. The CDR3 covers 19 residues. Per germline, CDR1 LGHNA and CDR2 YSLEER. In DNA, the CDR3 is TGCGCCAGCAGCCAAGAGGCGGGGATTTTGGGTTCCTATAATTCACCCCTCCACTTT. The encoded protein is CASSQEAGILGSYNSPLHF.

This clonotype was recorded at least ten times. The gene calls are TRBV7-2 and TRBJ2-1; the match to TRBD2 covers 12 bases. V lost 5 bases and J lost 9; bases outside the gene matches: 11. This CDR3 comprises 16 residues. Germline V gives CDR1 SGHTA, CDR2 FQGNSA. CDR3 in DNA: TGTGCCAGCAGCCAAGCTCCGGGACTAGCGGGTTTTGAGCAGTTCTTC. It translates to CASSQAPGLAGFEQFF. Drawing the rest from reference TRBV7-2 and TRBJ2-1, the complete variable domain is GAGVSQSPSNKVTEKGKDVELRCDPISGHTALYWYRQSLGQGLEFLIYFQGNSAPDKSGLPSDRFSAERTGGSVSTLTIQRTQQEDSAVYLCASSQAPGLAGFEQFFGPGTRLTVL.

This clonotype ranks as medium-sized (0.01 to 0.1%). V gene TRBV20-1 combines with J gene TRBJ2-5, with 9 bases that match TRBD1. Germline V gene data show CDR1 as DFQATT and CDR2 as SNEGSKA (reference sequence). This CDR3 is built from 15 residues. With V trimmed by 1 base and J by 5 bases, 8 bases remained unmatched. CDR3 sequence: CSARGQGDLFETQYF. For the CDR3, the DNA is TGCAGTGCTAGAGGACAGGGGGACCTCTTCGAGACCCAGTACTTC.

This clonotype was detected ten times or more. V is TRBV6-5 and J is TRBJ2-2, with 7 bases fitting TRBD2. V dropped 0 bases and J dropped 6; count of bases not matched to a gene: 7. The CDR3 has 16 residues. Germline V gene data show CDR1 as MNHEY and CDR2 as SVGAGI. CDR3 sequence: CASSYSIGGDAGELFF. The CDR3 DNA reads TGTGCCAGCAGTTACTCGATTGGGGGGGACGCCGGGGAGCTGTTTTTT.

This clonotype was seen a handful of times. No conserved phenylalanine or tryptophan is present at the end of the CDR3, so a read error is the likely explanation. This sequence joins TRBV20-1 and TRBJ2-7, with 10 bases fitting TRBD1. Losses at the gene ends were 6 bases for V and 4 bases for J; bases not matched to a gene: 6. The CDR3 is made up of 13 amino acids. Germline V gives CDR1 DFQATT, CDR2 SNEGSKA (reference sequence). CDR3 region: CSAPDRGRYEQYL. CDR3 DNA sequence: TGCAGTGCCCCGGACAGGGGGAGGTACGAGCAGTACTTG.

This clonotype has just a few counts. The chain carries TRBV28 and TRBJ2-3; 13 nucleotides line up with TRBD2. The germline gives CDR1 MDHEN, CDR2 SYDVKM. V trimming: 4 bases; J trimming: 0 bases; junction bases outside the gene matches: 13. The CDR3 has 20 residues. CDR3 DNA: TGTGCCAGCAGTTCCCGTCACCGGGGACTAGCGGGACATAGCACAGATACGCAGTATTTT. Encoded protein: CASSSRHRGLAGHSTDTQYF.

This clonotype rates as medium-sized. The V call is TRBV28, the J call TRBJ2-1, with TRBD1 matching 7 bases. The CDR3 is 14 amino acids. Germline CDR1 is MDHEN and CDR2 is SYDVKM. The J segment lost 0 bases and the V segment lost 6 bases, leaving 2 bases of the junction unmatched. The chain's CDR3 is CASRDRSSYNEQFF. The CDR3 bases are TGTGCCAGCAGGGACAGGAGCTCCTACAATGAGCAGTTCTTC.

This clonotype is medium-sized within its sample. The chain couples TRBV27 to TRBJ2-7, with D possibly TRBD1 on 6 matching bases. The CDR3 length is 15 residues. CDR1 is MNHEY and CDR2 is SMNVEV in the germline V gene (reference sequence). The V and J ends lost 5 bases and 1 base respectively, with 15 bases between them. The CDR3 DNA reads TGTGCCAGCAGTGACACTCCGGGACATTCCTACGAGCAGTACTTC. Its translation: CASSDTPGHSYEQYF.

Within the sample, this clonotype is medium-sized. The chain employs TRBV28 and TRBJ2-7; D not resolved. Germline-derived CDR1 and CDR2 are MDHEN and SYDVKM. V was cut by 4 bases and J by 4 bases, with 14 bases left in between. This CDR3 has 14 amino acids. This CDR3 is CASSYLDGRYEQYF. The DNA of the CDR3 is TGTGCCAGCAGTTATCTGGACGGACGTTACGAGCAGTACTTC. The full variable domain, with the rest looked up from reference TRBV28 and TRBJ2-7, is DVKVTQSSRYLVKRTGEKVFLECVQDMDHENMFWYRQDPGLGLRLIYFSYDVKMKEKGDIPEGYSVSREKKERFSLILESASTNQTSMYLCASSYLDGRYEQYFGPGTRLTVT.

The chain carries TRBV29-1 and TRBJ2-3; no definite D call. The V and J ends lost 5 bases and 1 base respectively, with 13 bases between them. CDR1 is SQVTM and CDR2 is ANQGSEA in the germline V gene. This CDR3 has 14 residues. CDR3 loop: CSVFKPPGTDTQYF. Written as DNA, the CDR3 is TGCAGCGTTTTTAAGCCCCCCGGCACAGATACGCAGTATTTT.

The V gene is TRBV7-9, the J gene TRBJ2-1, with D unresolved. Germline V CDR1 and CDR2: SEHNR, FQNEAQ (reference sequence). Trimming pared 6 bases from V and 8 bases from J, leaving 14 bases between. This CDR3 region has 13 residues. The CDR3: CASSLSRRDEQFF. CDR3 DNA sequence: TGTGCCAGCAGTCTGTCCCGGAGAGATGAGCAGTTCTTC.

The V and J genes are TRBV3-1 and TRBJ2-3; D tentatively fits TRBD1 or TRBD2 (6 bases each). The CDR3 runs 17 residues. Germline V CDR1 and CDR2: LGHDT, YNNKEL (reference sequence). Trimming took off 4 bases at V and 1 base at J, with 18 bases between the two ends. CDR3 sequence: CASSPTDGGLGTDTQYF. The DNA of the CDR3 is TGTGCCAGCAGCCCGACGGACGGGGGCCTAGGCACAGATACGCAGTATTTT.

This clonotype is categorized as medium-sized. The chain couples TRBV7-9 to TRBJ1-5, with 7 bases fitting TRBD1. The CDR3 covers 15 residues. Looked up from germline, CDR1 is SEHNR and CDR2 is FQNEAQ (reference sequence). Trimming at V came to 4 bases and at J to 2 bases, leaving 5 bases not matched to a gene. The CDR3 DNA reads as TGTGCCAGCAGCTCGACAGGGTCAGGCAATCAGCCCCAGCATTTT. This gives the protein CASSSTGSGNQPQHF. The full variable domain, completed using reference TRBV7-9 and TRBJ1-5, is DTGVSQNPRHKITKRGQNVTFRCDPISEHNRLYWYRQTLGQGPEFLTYFQNEAQLEKSRLLSDRFSAERPKGSFSTLEIQRTEQGDSAMYLCASSSTGSGNQPQHFGDGTRLSIL.

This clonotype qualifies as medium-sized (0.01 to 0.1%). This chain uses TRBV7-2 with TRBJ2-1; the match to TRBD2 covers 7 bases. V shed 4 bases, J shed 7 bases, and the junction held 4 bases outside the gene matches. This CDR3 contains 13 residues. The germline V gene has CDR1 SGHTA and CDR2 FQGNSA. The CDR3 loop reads CASSSGAGNEQFF. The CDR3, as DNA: TGTGCCAGCAGCTCGGGAGCGGGAAATGAGCAGTTCTTC.

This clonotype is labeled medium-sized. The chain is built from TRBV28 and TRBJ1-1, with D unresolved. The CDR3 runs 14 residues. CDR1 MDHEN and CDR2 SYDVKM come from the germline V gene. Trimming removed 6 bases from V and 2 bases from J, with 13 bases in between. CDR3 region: CASRPYFPNTEAFF. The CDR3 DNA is TGTGCCAGCAGACCGTATTTCCCAAACACTGAAGCTTTCTTT.